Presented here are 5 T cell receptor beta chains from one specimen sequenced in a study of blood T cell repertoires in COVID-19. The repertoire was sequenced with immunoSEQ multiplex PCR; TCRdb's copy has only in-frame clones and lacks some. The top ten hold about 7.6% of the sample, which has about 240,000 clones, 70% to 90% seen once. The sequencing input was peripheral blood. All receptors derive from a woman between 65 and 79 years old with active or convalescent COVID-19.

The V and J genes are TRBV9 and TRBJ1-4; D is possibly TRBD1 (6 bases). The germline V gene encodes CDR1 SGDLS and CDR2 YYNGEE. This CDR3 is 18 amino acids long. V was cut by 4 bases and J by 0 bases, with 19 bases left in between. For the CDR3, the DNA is TGTGCCAGCAGCCCGGACATGATAGGGGGGGCAACTAATGAAAAACTGTTTTTT. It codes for CASSPDMIGGATNEKLFF. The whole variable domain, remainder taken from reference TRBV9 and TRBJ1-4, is DSGVTQTPKHLITATGQRVTLRCSPRSGDLSVYWYQQSLDQGLQFLIQYYNGEERAKGNILERFSAQQFPDLHSELNLSSLELGDSALYFCASSPDMIGGATNEKLFFGSGTQLSVL.

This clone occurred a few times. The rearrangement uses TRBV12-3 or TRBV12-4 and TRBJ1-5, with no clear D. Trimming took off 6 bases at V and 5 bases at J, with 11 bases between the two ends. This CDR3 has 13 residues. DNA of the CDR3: TGTGCCAGCAGGTTTGGGAGTCATCAGCCCCAGCATTTT. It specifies CASRFGSHQPQHF.

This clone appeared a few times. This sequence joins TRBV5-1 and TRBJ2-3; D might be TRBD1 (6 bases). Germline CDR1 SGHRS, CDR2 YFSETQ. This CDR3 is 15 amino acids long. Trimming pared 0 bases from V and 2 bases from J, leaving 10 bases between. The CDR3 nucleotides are TGCGCCAGCAGCTTGGCCACAGGGCTCACAGATACGCAGTATTTT. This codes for CASSLATGLTDTQYF.

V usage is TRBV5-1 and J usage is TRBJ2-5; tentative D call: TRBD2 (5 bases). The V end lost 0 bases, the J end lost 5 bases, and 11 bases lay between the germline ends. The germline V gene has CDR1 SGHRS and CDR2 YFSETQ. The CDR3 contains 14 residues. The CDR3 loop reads CASSLGGEWETQYF. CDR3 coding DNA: TGCGCCAGCAGCTTGGGTGGGGAGTGGGAGACCCAGTACTTC.

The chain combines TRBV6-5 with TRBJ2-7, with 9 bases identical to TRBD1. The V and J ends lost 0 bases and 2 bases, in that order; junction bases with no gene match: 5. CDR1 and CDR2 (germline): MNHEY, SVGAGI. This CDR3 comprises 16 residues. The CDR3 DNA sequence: TGTGCCAGCAGTTACTCACCCGGGACAGGGCCCTACGAGCAGTACTTC. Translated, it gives CASSYSPGTGPYEQYF.